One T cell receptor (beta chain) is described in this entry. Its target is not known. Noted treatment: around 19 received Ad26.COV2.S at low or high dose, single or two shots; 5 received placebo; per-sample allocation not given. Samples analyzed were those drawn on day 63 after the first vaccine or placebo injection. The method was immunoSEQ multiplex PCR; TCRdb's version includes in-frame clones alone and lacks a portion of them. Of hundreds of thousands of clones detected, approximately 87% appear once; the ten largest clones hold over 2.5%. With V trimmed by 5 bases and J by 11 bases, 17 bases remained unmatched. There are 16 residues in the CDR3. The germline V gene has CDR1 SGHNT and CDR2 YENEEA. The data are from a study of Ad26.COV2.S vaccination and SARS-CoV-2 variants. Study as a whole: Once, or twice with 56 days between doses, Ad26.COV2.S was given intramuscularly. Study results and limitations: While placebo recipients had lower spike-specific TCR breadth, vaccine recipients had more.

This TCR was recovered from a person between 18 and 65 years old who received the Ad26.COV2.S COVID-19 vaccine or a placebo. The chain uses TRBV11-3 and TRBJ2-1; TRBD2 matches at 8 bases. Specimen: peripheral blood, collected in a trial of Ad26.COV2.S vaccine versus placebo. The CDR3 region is CASSPRGPAGAPQQFF. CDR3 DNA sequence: TGTGCCAGCAGCCCTAGGGGCCCAGCGGGGGCCCCTCAGCAGTTCTTC. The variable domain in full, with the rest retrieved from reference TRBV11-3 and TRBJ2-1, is EAGVVQSPRYKIIEKKQPVAFWCNPISGHNTLYWYLQNLGQGPELLIRYENEEAVDDSQLPKDRFSAERLKGVDSTLKIQPAELGDSAVYLCASSPRGPAGAPQQFFGPGTRLTVL.